This T cell receptor (beta chain) was identified during a study of T cell repertoires in cytomegalovirus infection (dated by TCRdb to about 2019). Looking at the study overall: Donor HLA type was relevant to the analysis, because carriage of CMV infection together with the matching HLA type was indicated by public TCR beta signatures.

These reads were obtained on an Illumina HiSeq 1500. TCRdb reprocessing: public reads trimmed at Q25 with fastp, clones called with MiXCR, in-frame beta chains kept. Every CDR3 protein is listed once, alongside the most common genes and DNA of its rows. Recorded for this sample are around 180,000 distinct CDR3 sequences; roughly a fifth of them occurred a single time. In total, the top ten clones hold around 3.1% of the sample. Paper-wide results and their limitations: In both this cohort and an independent cohort of some 370 donors, the cumulative frequency of public TCR beta family members distinguished carriers of CMV infection plus the relevant HLA type. The ex vivo response was dominated by HLA-C-restricted CMV-specific TCR beta clonotypes, which also provided the single most frequent clonotype in two of eight donors.

A note on this clonotype: Its antigen target is currently unknown. One base away there is no much larger clone; base qualities are not given.

The germline V gene encodes CDR1 MNHEY and CDR2 SVGEGT. From the cysteine through the phenylalanine, the CDR3 covers 13 amino acids. The kept DNA is CDR3 alone, 39 bases in frame from the first base. At the junction V is shortened by 6 bases and J by 4 bases, with 10 bases in between. The rearrangement combines TRBV6-2 or TRBV6-3 with TRBJ2-1; D gene: possibly TRBD2, on 5 matching bases. Sequenced: PBMCs. The sequence derives from a human donor in good health (CMV status not recorded). Some clones in this sample may be carry-over from other donors' samples. The CDR3 reads CASRSLAYNEQFF. The nucleotide sequence reads TGTGCCAGCAGGTCGCTAGCATACAATGAGCAGTTCTTC.